This T cell receptor beta chain emerged from a study of T cells in Graves' hyperthyroidism and ophthalmopathy. Across the whole study: At initial diagnosis, before any treatment had begun, peripheral blood was obtained.

Between the trimmed V and J ends, which lost 3 bases and 2 bases, there was a span of 17 bases. From germline, CDR1 is SGHTA and CDR2 FQGNSA. This CDR3 comprises 16 residues. Study findings and constraints: From stable hyperthyroidism, ophthalmopathy was separated by a 13 V-J model.

Amplified regions were TCR beta CDR3 sequences from RNA transcripts. A set of HTBI primers served as the primers for a first-round RT-PCR of the TCR CDR3. TCRdb processed the multiplex PCR reads anew with MiXCR; each CDR3 protein has one entry. This repertoire shows a few hundred thousand distinct CDR3 sequences, roughly 14% found once; its top ten account for 13% to 15%. This clonotype has a count of ten or more. Its cognate antigen is unknown. Patients showing uncontrolled infection, other autoimmune disease, pregnancy or lactation were ineligible. This TCR was sampled from a woman between 18 and 29 years old with Graves' hyperthyroidism. The sample comprised blood. The chain links TRBV7-2 to TRBJ2-7; no definite D call. CDR3 protein: CASSFIGVNWAYEQYF. CDR3 in DNA: TGTGCCAGCAGCTTCATTGGGGTCAACTGGGCCTACGAGCAGTACTTC.